The 23 T cell receptor beta chains below were found in one sample sequenced in a study of CD8 T cells in Susac syndrome. With random hexamers, about 0.5 to 1 ug RNA was reverse transcribed. TCRdb reprocessed the immunoSEQ multiplex PCR reads with MiXCR, giving one entry per CDR3 protein. The sample contains fewer than 350,000 distinct CDR3 sequences, approximately 85% of which appear only once. Material: CD8+ T cells from PBMCs. The receptors come from a human donor with multiple sclerosis.

On this clonotype itself: One junction end disagrees with the germline gene, perhaps due to a read error. The chain couples TRBV7-8 to TRBJ2-1, with unresolved D. Germline-derived CDR1 and CDR2 are SGHVS and FQNEAQ. The CDR3 is made up of 15 amino acids. The CDR3 DNA follows: TGTGCCAGCAGTTTCACCATAAGCTCCTACAGTGAGCAGTTCTTC. Translating gives CASSFTISSYSEQFF.

This sequence joins TRBV2 and TRBJ1-6; 8 positions agree with TRBD1. This CDR3 is 17 amino acids long. With V trimmed by 3 bases and J by 2 bases, 6 bases remained unmatched. Looked up from germline, CDR1 is SNHLY and CDR2 is FYNNEI. The CDR3 loop is CASSERTGSTYNSPLHF. The CDR3 nucleotides are TGTGCCAGCAGTGAGAGGACAGGGTCTACCTATAATTCACCCCTCCACTTT.

The rearrangement joins TRBV28 to TRBJ2-1; D is unclear. The CDR3 spans 15 residues. The ends were cut back, 3 bases at V and 2 bases at J, with 11 bases in the middle. CDR1 and CDR2 (germline): MDHEN, SYDVKM. The CDR3: CASSLRQVTYNEQFF. For the CDR3, the DNA is TGTGCCAGCAGTTTGCGGCAGGTTACCTACAATGAGCAGTTCTTC. Variable domain in full (rest from reference TRBV28 and TRBJ2-1): DVKVTQSSRYLVKRTGEKVFLECVQDMDHENMFWYRQDPGLGLRLIYFSYDVKMKEKGDIPEGYSVSREKKERFSLILESASTNQTSMYLCASSLRQVTYNEQFFGPGTRLTVL.

This clonotype has only one observation. The chain combines TRBV5-6 with TRBJ1-2; the D gene is possibly TRBD1 (5 bases). The V gene's germline CDR1 is SGHDT and CDR2 YYEEEE. V lost 0 bases and J 2 bases, leaving 11 bases between the germline ends. The CDR3 runs to 15 residues. CDR3 amino acids: CASSLGTGRNYGYTF. The CDR3 coding sequence is TGTGCCAGCAGCTTGGGGACGGGACGAAACTATGGCTACACCTTC.

The chain couples TRBV29-1 to TRBJ2-1, with TRBD2 matching 9 bases. The CDR3 is 12 residues long. The V gene's germline CDR1 is SQVTM and CDR2 ANQGSEA. Trimming took 7 bases from V and 5 from J; bases not matched to a gene: 3. The CDR3 nucleotides read TGCAGCGCTAGCGGGAACCACAATGAGCAGTTCTTC. It translates to CSASGNHNEQFF.

This chain uses TRBV12-3 or TRBV12-4 with TRBJ1-4; unclear D gene. The ends were cut back, 0 bases at V and 8 bases at J, with 10 bases in the middle. The CDR3 spans 14 residues. The CDR3, as DNA: TGTGCCAGCAGTTTAGCTGGGGTGGGGGAAAAACTGTTTTTT. Amino acids: CASSLAGVGEKLFF.

The gene calls are TRBV9 and TRBJ1-6; TRBD1 aligns across 8 bases. The CDR3 totals 14 residues. CDR1 SGDLS and CDR2 YYNGEE come from the germline V gene. J lost 7 bases, V lost 3 bases, and 3 bases had no gene match. In DNA, the CDR3 is TGTGCCAGCAGCGCCACAGGGGGAAATTCACCCCTCCACTTT. This codes for CASSATGGNSPLHF.

The chain is built from TRBV7-2 and TRBJ1-1; 10 positions agree with TRBD1. Germline-derived CDR1 and CDR2 are SGHTA and FQGNSA. The CDR3 length is 19 residues. V dropped 4 bases and J dropped 1; count of bases not matched to a gene: 15. The CDR3 spells CASSYPSWKDRGRNTEAFF. The CDR3 region has the DNA TGTGCCAGCAGCTACCCCAGCTGGAAAGACAGGGGGCGGAACACTGAAGCTTTCTTT.

V and J are TRBV19 and TRBJ2-2; TRBD2 agrees at 8 bases. The CDR3 length is 15 residues. Germline loops: CDR1 LNHDA, CDR2 SQIVND (reference sequence). The V and J ends lost 8 bases and 7 bases, in that order; junction bases with no gene match: 12. The CDR3 DNA reads TGTGCCAGTGGCTTCAAGGCGGGAGGACGCGGGGAGCTGTTTTTT. This sequence encodes CASGFKAGGRGELFF.

This clonotype was counted between two and nine times. This chain joins TRBV27 and TRBJ2-7; possible D gene TRBD2, 6 bases. The CDR3 covers 17 residues. The germline V gene has CDR1 MNHEY and CDR2 SMNVEV (reference sequence). Trimming cost V 4 bases and J 2 bases, with 21 bases left between them. This CDR3 is CASSSMVWAAGPYEQYF. In DNA form, the CDR3 reads TGTGCCAGCAGTTCAATGGTCTGGGCGGCGGGGCCCTACGAGCAGTACTTC.

This clonotype was observed a handful of times. The chain couples TRBV20-1 to TRBJ2-7; D unclear. The V end lost 3 bases, the J end lost 2 bases, and 8 bases lay between the germline ends. Per the germline V gene, CDR1 is DFQATT and CDR2 is SNEGSKA (reference sequence). This CDR3 contains 12 residues. CDR3 nucleotides: TGCAGTGCTAGGGCTGGGACCTACGAGCAGTACTTC. It translates to CSARAGTYEQYF.

This clonotype turned up a few times. The CDR3 loop reads CASSMGANTEAFF. The CDR3 DNA follows: TGTGCCAGTAGTATGGGGGCGAACACTGAAGCTTTCTTT. This chain connects TRBV19 to TRBJ1-1, with D perhaps TRBD1 (6 bases). The ends were cut back, 3 bases at V and 1 base at J, with 6 bases in the middle. There are 13 residues in the CDR3. CDR1 LNHDA and CDR2 SQIVND come from the germline V gene (reference sequence).

The chain recombines TRBV5-6 with TRBJ2-3; either TRBD1 or TRBD2 may fit D (5 bases each). Per the germline V gene, CDR1 is SGHDT and CDR2 is YYEEEE. The CDR3 has 12 residues. Trimming removed 4 bases from V and 4 bases from J, with 7 bases in between. The CDR3 is CASSRDADTQYF. In DNA, the CDR3 is TGTGCCAGCAGCCGGGACGCAGATACGCAGTATTTT.

This sequence joins TRBV6-2 or TRBV6-3 and TRBJ2-3; D gene ambiguous. This CDR3 comprises 15 residues. V was cut by 0 bases and J by 1 base, with 8 bases left in between. The germline V gene has CDR1 MNHEY and CDR2 SVGEGT. The CDR3 loop is CASSYSQARTDTQYF. CDR3 sequence (DNA): TGTGCCAGCAGTTACTCGCAAGCCCGCACAGATACGCAGTATTTT.

The chain carries TRBV4-3 and TRBJ2-3, with 10 bases fitting TRBD2. The CDR3 contains 17 residues. The V gene end was trimmed by 0 bases and the J gene end by 4 bases; junction bases not matched to a gene: 7. Germline V gives CDR1 LGHNA, CDR2 YSLEER. The CDR3 sequence: CASSQDKAGGPSDTQYF. The DNA of the CDR3 is TGCGCCAGCAGCCAAGATAAAGCGGGAGGGCCCTCAGATACGCAGTATTTT.

This sequence joins TRBV19 and TRBJ2-1; D remains unclear. The length of the CDR3 is 13 residues. V was clipped by 3 bases and J by 3 bases, with 6 bases between them. Germline loops: CDR1 LNHDA, CDR2 SQIVND (reference sequence). The chain's CDR3 is CASSIARYNEQFF. CDR3 nucleotide sequence: TGTGCCAGTAGTATCGCCCGCTACAATGAGCAGTTCTTC.

The genes are TRBV7-9 and TRBJ2-3, with D hard to call. V shed 1 base and J shed 0 bases, with 8 bases lying between them. The CDR3 runs to 15 residues. Germline CDR1 is SEHNR and CDR2 is FQNEAQ (reference sequence). The CDR3 reads CASSLVLGSTDTQYF. The CDR3 DNA follows: TGTGCCAGCAGCTTAGTATTAGGAAGCACAGATACGCAGTATTTT.

The V gene is TRBV15, the J gene TRBJ2-1; unclear D gene. Germline V lookup: CDR1 LNHNV, CDR2 YYDKDF (reference sequence). V lost 7 bases, J lost 6 bases, and 13 bases lay in between. The CDR3 extends over 13 amino acids. The CDR3 DNA reads as TGTGCCACCACCCCTCTTAGTGGCAATGAGCAGTTCTTC. This translates into CATTPLSGNEQFF.

This chain joins TRBV19 and TRBJ2-7; 10 bases agree with TRBD2. The CDR3 consists of 15 residues. With 10 bases clipped from V and 3 bases from J, the junction kept 12 bases outside the gene matches. In germline, CDR1 is LNHDA, CDR2 SQIVND (reference sequence). CDR3 protein: CATSEGASGSYEQYF. The CDR3 DNA is TGTGCCACCTCCGAAGGGGCTAGCGGGAGCTACGAGCAGTACTTC.

This clonotype was recorded once. CDR3 in amino acids: CSARIDTGPSYNEQFF. The CDR3 DNA sequence: TGCAGTGCTAGGATTGACACGGGACCTTCCTACAATGAGCAGTTCTTC. The gene calls are TRBV20-1 and TRBJ2-1; D possibly matches TRBD1 or TRBD2 (5 bases each). Trimming shortened V by 3 bases and J by 1 base, and 16 bases separated the two germline ends. The germline V gene has CDR1 DFQATT and CDR2 SNEGSKA (reference sequence). The CDR3 has 16 amino acids.

The chain has TRBV29-1 and TRBJ2-2; the match to TRBD2 covers 9 bases. Germline V CDR1 and CDR2: SQVTM, ANQGSEA. CDR3 size: 14 residues. Losses at the gene ends were 4 bases for V and 9 bases for J; bases not matched to a gene: 9. CDR3 residues: CSVGWREGPRELFF. The CDR3 DNA is TGCAGCGTTGGCTGGCGGGAGGGCCCGAGGGAGCTGTTTTTT.

The chain is built from TRBV12-3 or TRBV12-4 and TRBJ1-5, with D perhaps matching TRBD1 (5 bases). The CDR3 has 14 amino acids. V gave up 6 bases and J gave up 4 bases, with 13 bases separating them. In nucleotides, the CDR3 is TGTGCCAGCAGCTGGGGCGGGCGAAATCAGCCCCAGCATTTT. Its protein is CASSWGGRNQPQHF.

This sequence joins TRBV29-1 and TRBJ1-2, with 7 nucleotides matching TRBD1. J was trimmed by 5 bases and V by 1 base; bases with no gene match: 10. The CDR3 has 15 amino acids. Germline CDR1 SQVTM, CDR2 ANQGSEA. The CDR3 nucleotides read TGCAGCGTTGAAGTCCCCCAGGGGGAGGGGTATGGCTACACCTTC. Protein sequence: CSVEVPQGEGYGYTF. Based on the CDR3 plus reference TRBV29-1 and TRBJ1-2, the full variable domain is SAVISQKPSRDICQRGTSLTIQCQVDSQVTMMFWYRQQPGQSLTLIATANQGSEATYESGFVIDKFPISRPNLTFSTLTVSNMSPEDSSIYLCSVEVPQGEGYGYTFGSGTRLTVV.